Below, one TCR beta chain is given with its context. This entry belongs to a study of blood T cell repertoires in COVID-19. Study overall: T cells, B-cell-depleted T cells, or PBMCs supplied cDNA or gDNA.

This CDR3 has 17 residues. Trimming cost V 5 bases and J 0 bases; bases outside gene matches: 10. CDR1 is MNHEY and CDR2 is SMNVEV in the germline V gene (reference sequence). Measured with immunoSEQ multiplex PCR; TCRdb has only the in-frame clones, and not every one. Altogether roughly 99,000 clones are present, about 89% being singletons, with the ten largest covering under 1.5%. The genes are TRBV27 and TRBJ2-4; 7 nucleotides line up with TRBD2. The clonotype was recovered from a woman aged 25 to 39 with acute or convalescent COVID-19. Sequencing was carried out using peripheral blood. The CDR3 loop reads CASSPTLAGLAKNIQYF. In DNA, the CDR3 is TGTGCCAGCAGTCCAACCTTAGCGGGCCTAGCCAAAAACATTCAGTACTTC.